The sequence of this TCR beta chain was determined in a study of T-cell reconstitution after alpha-beta-depleted transplantation in children. Study conclusions and caveats: The study traced high day-60 TCRbeta diversity in some patients to surviving recipient T cells and thymic progenitors. Reportedly, only several hundred clones from non-depleted graft cells drove alpha-beta T-cell counts at about two months. Diversity and T-cell counts at one year after transplant derived mostly from new T cells.

To note about this clonotype: Its specificity is unknown.

Preparation of the TCRbeta library involved a method that used unique molecular identifiers. TCRdb re-analysed the PCR reads in MiXCR, keeping a single row per CDR3 protein. The top ten hold over 2% of the sample, which has fewer than 700,000 distinct CDR3 sequences, over 10% seen once. The germline V gene encodes CDR1 SGHTA and CDR2 FQGNSA. This CDR3 is built from 15 residues. J gave up 5 bases and V 4 bases, and 9 bases lay outside the gene matches. The TCR originated in a male patient aged 10 to 17 who had a stem cell transplant for acute myeloid leukemia, so the T cells may come from the graft donor. The input for sequencing was PBMCs, mostly from graft donor cells, taken 360 days after TCRalphabeta/CD19-depleted stem cell transplant. This sequence joins TRBV7-2 and TRBJ2-5; TRBD1 matches at 8 bases. CDR3: CASSYRTGTWETQYF. Written as DNA, the CDR3 is TGTGCCAGCAGCTATCGGACAGGGACTTGGGAGACCCAGTACTTC.